Sequencing of this TCR beta chain was carried out in a study of T cells in localized non-small cell lung cancer. Trimming removed 2 bases at V and 7 bases at J, with 15 bases between. Germline assignment: CDR1 GTSNPN and CDR2 SVGIG (reference sequence). CDR3 length: 14 residues. Libraries were prepared by immunoSEQ multiplex PCR; TCRdb keeps only in-frame clonotypes and omits some of them. The sample yields tens of thousands of clones, 70% to 90% seen once. General study results and limits: Sequencing was limited to one tumor region, leaving the possibility of heterogeneity open.

This clone showed up just a few times. Its antigen remains unidentified. The TCR originated in a male donor older than 55 with stage III squamous cell lung carcinoma. The sample in question was peripheral blood, obtained before any cancer treatment. The chain is built from TRBV30 and TRBJ1-3; D gene unclear. CDR3 nucleotide sequence: TGTGCCTGGAGTAGAGGATCTCCTCCGAACACCATATATTTT. Protein product: CAWSRGSPPNTIYF.